This is a list of T cell receptor beta chains from one sample in a study of shared clonotypes between healthy human individuals. TCRdb keeps only in-frame clones here, not all; method: immunoSEQ multiplex PCR. This table has some 500,000 clones, 90% to 97% appearing once. The sequenced sample consisted of naive CD4+ T cells sorted from blood. These receptors were collected from a woman in her twenties or thirties in good health. Both conserved end residues are part of each CDR3. The D gene is left open where the match is weak. Size values are once, few and many counts, or a class for expanded clones, and some rows have none.

D gene,V gene,J gene,clone size,CDR3 DNA,CDR3 protein
TRBD2,TRBV7-9,TRBJ2-1,.,TGTGCCAGCAGGCTGGCGGGAGGCGATGAGCAGTTCTTC,CASRLAGGDEQFF
TRBD1,TRBV29-1,TRBJ1-2,.,TGCAGCGTTGAAGAAGTAGGACAGGGGTCCCGGGGCTACACCTTC,CSVEEVGQGSRGYTF
.,TRBV28,TRBJ1-1,.,TGTGCCAGCAGTTTAATTGGCAGGAACACTGAAGCTTTCTTT,CASSLIGRNTEAFF
.,TRBV6-1,TRBJ1-5,.,TGTGCCAGCAGTGAAGACCCACATAGCAATCAGCCCCAGCATTTT,CASSEDPHSNQPQHF
.,TRBV12-2,TRBJ1-5,.,TGTGCAAGTCGCTTAGAGCTGACAGGGGGGCCGTGGTCGCAGCCCCAGCATTTT,CASRLELTGGPWSQPQHF
.,TRBV11-1,TRBJ2-1,.,TGTGCCAGTGAAAAGGGGACTCGAGACAGGGAAAATGAGCAGTTCTTC,CASEKGTRDRENEQFF
TRBD2,TRBV6-1,TRBJ2-1,once,TGTGCCAGCAGGCCACTAGCGGGAATTTACAATGAGCAGTTCTTC,CASRPLAGIYNEQFF
TRBD2,TRBV10-3,TRBJ2-5,.,TGTGCCATCAGTGCCGGACTAGCCATAGAGCAGACCCAGTACTTC,CAISAGLAIEQTQYF
.,TRBV28,TRBJ2-1,.,TGTGCCAGCAGTTCCTCGCGGGAGCAGTTCTTC,CASSSSREQFF
TRBD2,TRBV5-1,TRBJ2-7,.,TGCGCCAGCAGCTCCCTAAGCGGGGTGAGACCCTACGAGCAGTACTTC,CASSSLSGVRPYEQYF
TRBD1,TRBV18,TRBJ2-7,.,TGTGCCAGCTCACCAAACCGGGACAGGCACCTCGAGCAGTACTTC,CASSPNRDRHLEQYF
TRBD1,TRBV28,TRBJ1-4,once,TGTGCCAGCTCGATGCAGGGGGCGACTAATGAAAAACTGTTTTTT,CASSMQGATNEKLFF
.,TRBV18,TRBJ2-2,once,TGTGCCAGCTCATCAACTCCAGGGGACACCGGGGAGCTGTTTTTT,CASSSTPGDTGELFF
TRBD1,TRBV11-2,TRBJ1-1,.,TGTGCCAGCAGCTTCCACAGGGGGCTTGGGACTGAAGCTTTCTTT,CASSFHRGLGTEAFF
.,TRBV30,TRBJ1-4,.,TGTGCCTGGAGTGAACTGGTGATTAATGAAAAACTGTTTTTT,CAWSELVINEKLFF
.,TRBV18,TRBJ2-7,.,TGTGCCAGTAAATTGAAAGGGGCCACAAGCGAGCAGTACTTC,CASKLKGATSEQYF
TRBD1,TRBV5-6,TRBJ1-2,.,TGTGCCAGCAGCGGGGGACAGACCGTCTATGGCTACACCTTC,CASSGGQTVYGYTF
.,TRBV11-2,TRBJ2-7,.,TGTGCCAGCAGCTTAGACCGGGGGAGGGAGCAGTACTTC,CASSLDRGREQYF
TRBD2,TRBV2,TRBJ2-7,.,TGTGCCAGCAGAACGGGACTAGCGGGCTCCGAGCAGTACTTC,CASRTGLAGSEQYF
.,TRBV6-1,TRBJ1-5,.,TGTGCCAGCAGTGAAGTACGGGGGTTAGGTCAGCCCCAGCATTTT,CASSEVRGLGQPQHF
.,TRBV9,TRBJ1-1,.,TGTGCCAGCAGCCTCAACCCTGGGTCTGAAGCTTTCTTT,CASSLNPGSEAFF
TRBD1,TRBV6-1,TRBJ2-7,.,TGTGCCAGCAGTGAAATAGGGACAGACTCCTACGAGCAGTACTTC,CASSEIGTDSYEQYF
TRBD2,TRBV6-4,TRBJ2-1,.,TGTGCCAGCAGTGAAAACGGACTAGCGGGACTTAAATTCTTC,CASSENGLAGLKFF
.,TRBV4-1,TRBJ1-3,.,TGCGCCAGCAGCCAAGTCAGGTCGTTGACTGGAAACACCATATATTTT,CASSQVRSLTGNTIYF
.,TRBV27,TRBJ1-2,.,TGTGCCAGCAGTTTATCTGCCGACTTCTATGGCTACACCTTC,CASSLSADFYGYTF
.,TRBV4-1,TRBJ2-7,.,TGCGCCAGCAGCCAAGTAATACCCTCCTACGAGCAGTACTTC,CASSQVIPSYEQYF
.,TRBV18,TRBJ2-1,.,TGTGCCAGCTCACCACGGGCAGGAGATTACAATGAGCAGTTCTTC,CASSPRAGDYNEQFF
.,TRBV5-6,TRBJ1-1,.,TGTGCCAGCAGCTTGCGGCCGAACACTGAAGCTTTCTTT,CASSLRPNTEAFF
TRBD1,TRBV28,TRBJ1-6,.,TGTGCCAGCGGGCGGGACAGGGGCTCACCCCTCCACTTT,CASGRDRGSPLHF
.,TRBV28,TRBJ2-3,once,TGTGCCAGCAGTCCCCCCGTCGAAACAGATACGCAGTATTTT,CASSPPVETDTQYF
TRBD2,TRBV14,TRBJ2-2,.,TGTGCCAGCAGCGGACTAGCGGGAGTCCCCGGGGAGCTGTTTTTT,CASSGLAGVPGELFF
TRBD2,TRBV10-1,TRBJ2-7,.,TGCGCCAGCAGTGACTCTAGCGGGAACATCTACGAGCAGTACTTC,CASSDSSGNIYEQYF
.,TRBV19,TRBJ2-5,.,TGTGCCAGTAGTAAGGGGGGCTACGGGGAGACCCAGTACTTC,CASSKGGYGETQYF
.,TRBV7-9,TRBJ1-2,.,TGTGCCAGCAGCCAGTCTCGGGCAGGGGACTATGGCTACACCTTC,CASSQSRAGDYGYTF
TRBD2,TRBV10-1,TRBJ2-2,.,TGCGCCAGCAGTGAGTCGGGAGGGACGAATACCGGGGAGCTGTTTTTT,CASSESGGTNTGELFF